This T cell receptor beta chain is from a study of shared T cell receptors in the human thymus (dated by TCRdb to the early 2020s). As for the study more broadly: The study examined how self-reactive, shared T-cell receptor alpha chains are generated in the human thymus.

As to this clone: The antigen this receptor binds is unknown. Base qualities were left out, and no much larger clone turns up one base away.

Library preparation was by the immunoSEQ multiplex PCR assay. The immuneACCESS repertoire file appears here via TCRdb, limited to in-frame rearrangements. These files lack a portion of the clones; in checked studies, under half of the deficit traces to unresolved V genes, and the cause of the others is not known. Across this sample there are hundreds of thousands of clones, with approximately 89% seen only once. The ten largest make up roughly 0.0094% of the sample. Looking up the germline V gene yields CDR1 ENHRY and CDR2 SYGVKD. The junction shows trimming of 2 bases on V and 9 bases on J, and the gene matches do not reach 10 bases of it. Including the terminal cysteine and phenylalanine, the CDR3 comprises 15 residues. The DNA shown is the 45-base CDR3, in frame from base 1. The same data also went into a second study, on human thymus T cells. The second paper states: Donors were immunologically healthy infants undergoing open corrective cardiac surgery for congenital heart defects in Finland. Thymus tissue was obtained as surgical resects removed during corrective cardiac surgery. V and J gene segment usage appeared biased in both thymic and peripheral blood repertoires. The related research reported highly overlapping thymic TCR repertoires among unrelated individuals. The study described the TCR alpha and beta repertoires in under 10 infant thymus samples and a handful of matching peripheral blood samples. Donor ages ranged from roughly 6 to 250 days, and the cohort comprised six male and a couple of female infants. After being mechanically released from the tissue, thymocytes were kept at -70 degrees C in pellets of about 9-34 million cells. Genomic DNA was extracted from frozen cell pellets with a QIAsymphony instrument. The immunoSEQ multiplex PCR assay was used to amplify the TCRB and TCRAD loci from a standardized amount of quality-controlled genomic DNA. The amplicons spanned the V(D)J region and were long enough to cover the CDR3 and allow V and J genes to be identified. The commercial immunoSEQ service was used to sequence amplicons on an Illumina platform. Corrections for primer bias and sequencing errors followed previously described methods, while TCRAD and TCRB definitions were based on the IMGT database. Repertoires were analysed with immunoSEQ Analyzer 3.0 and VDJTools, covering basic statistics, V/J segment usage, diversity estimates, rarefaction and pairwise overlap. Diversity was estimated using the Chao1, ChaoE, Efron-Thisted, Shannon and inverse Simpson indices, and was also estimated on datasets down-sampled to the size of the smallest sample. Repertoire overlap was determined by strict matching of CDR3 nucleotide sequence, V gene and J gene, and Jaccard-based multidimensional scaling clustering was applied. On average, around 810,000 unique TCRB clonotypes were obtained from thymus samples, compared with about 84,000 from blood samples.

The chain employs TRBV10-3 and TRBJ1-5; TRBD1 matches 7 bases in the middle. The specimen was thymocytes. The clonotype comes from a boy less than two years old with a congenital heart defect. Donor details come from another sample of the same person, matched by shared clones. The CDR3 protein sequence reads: CAISEQGQKTWPQHF. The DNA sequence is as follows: TGTGCCATCAGTGAGCAGGGACAGAAGACCTGGCCCCAGCATTTT.